This TCR beta chain was identified in a study of cytomegalovirus exposure and HLA in healthy donors (dated by TCRdb to about 2017). Regarding the research as a whole: In an earlier analysis of about 560 of the donors, 276 Gb of sequence data and about 110 million unique TCR beta sequences from roughly 190 million T cells were reported. Around 300 gigabases of sequencing data and 80 million or so unique TCR sequences were included in an early release covering about 700 HLA-typed donors. Of the approximately 370 genotyped donors, roughly 76% were placed in the genetic ancestry cluster associated with self-reported Caucasian donors. The study aimed to test whether cataloging public T cell receptors could reveal signatures of past pathogen exposure. The T cell repertoires of around 730 subjects were profiled by immunosequencing and related to cytomegalovirus serostatus. A separate validation cohort of 90 to 150 different subjects was used in addition to the roughly 670-subject first cohort. To predict cytomegalovirus infection status, the study combined high-throughput TCR immunosequencing, statistical association of individual TCRs with disease status, and machine learning. A later analysis re-examined previously published TCR beta repertoires from several hundred donors and added high-resolution HLA genotyping to investigate patterns of TCR occurrence. The later analysis used no new phenotypic data to find candidate immune exposures, relying instead on TCR beta sequences and their occurrence across donors. In an earlier analysis of roughly 540 of the donors, high-throughput TCR beta sequencing was used to judge whether each TCR beta V gene segment behaved as functional or pseudogenic. Donor age, sex, ethnicity and CMV serostatus were compiled alongside the repertoire data. In a later genetic analysis, genome-wide SNP genotypes for 398 of the 666 donors were used, and that subset was treated as a discovery cohort. All discovery cohort repertoires had been generated using a single sequencing platform. Both class I and class II loci were covered by HLA typing, at four-digit resolution. Typing coverage differed by locus: A, B, C, DRB1 and DQB1 were typed in roughly 620-640 donors, DQA1 in 500 to 550, DPA1 in nearly 610, and DPB1 in about 450. Five DR-DQ haplotypes were treated as single units for association and clustering because of strong linkage in the cohort. Across about 370 genotyped donors of the cohort, an average of about 240,000 unique TCR beta nucleotide sequences per donor were sequenced, and roughly 20% of those sequences were non-productive. Beyond this particular receptor, the publication reports: A later analysis associated 16,951 TCR beta sequences with specific HLA alleles at a false discovery rate of 0.05. An association between a missense DCLRE1C variant and V-gene and J-gene trimming of TCR beta chains was found in a later genetic analysis and replicated in an independent cohort. Because some donors lacked HLA typing at each locus, the association tests relied only on the typed subset. It was suggested by the authors that the approach could potentially be generalized to other disease states and immunological phenotypes. A cluster of highly shared sequence variants was judged likely to be a technical artifact of the sequencing pipeline. Correlated functional status among segregating V segments might be attributable to linkage disequilibrium, but an unknown experimental factor could not be ruled out. The only immune exposure information available for the cohort was CMV serostatus. The cohort was sequenced for TCR beta chains only, and without alpha or paired-chain data the features that could be detected were limited. In the study, some 160 TCR beta chains were listed as associated with cytomegalovirus. The 87-base-pair reads could not distinguish some IMGT-functional V segments, including TRBV6-2 and TRBV6-3, so those segments were excluded. The earlier analysis of 587 of the donors excluded around 17 rarely observed V segments, including chromosome 9 orphons, because counts were too low. In vitro tests confirmed that a few of the cytomegalovirus-associated TCR beta chains recognize cytomegalovirus antigens. When HLA alleles, especially DR and DQ, strongly co-occurred, attributing TCR associations to individual alleles was difficult. In a later analysis, the rate of TCR association differed among HLA loci, with DRB1 alleles having the most associated TCRs and HLA-C alleles having the fewest. A further reported finding was that TCR beta sequences accurately predicted the HLA-A and HLA-B alleles for most subjects in the first cohort. Most CMV-associated TCR beta chains appeared to be HLA-restricted in a later analysis, and the HLA associations seemed to be driven largely by CMV exposure. Presence/absence analyses assumed roughly uniform sequencing depth across donors, an assumption that may not hold. A later analysis reported that several top co-occurrence clusters appeared linked to parvovirus B19, influenza, CMV and Epstein-Barr virus. While some public TCRs were present in many individuals, most TCR sequences turned up only very rarely across donors. An earlier analysis of approximately 570 of the donors showed that most TCR beta V segments appeared in productive rearrangements either about 90% or about 30% of the time, which broadly matched IMGT annotations. According to a later genetic analysis, donors in an Asian-associated ancestry cluster had fewer N-insertions in productive TCRs than the approximately 650-donor mean. A later analysis found that HLA-associated TCR beta chains were more clonally expanded and had lower generation probabilities than equally common non-associated chains. The classifier was reported to diagnose cytomegalovirus status with high specificity and sensitivity in both the original cohort and the validation cohort.

Receptors were amplified or captured by the immunoSEQ multiplex PCR assay. For the multiplex PCR, a mixture combining 60 forward primers for TCR Vbeta segments and 13 reverse primers for TCR Jbeta segments was used. A multiplex PCR assay on genomic DNA amplified the CDR3 region of rearranged TCR beta genes. The amplified TCR beta libraries were sequenced on the Illumina HiSeq System as 87-base-pair reads. Concerning the study's data processing: A later analysis tallied tens of millions of unique TCR beta chains across the approximately 670 repertoires, and about 10 million of those chains were shared by two or more donors. A nearest-neighbor algorithm error-corrected the raw reads and collapsed the reads into unique sequences, merging closely related sequences to remove PCR and sequencing errors. To assign V, D and J gene segments, CDR3 sequences were aligned to IMGT reference sequences. For a sequence to be retained, at least a six-nucleotide match to both a V gene segment and a J gene segment was required. Rearrangements were classified as productive when the CDR3 lacked stop codons and remained in frame with V and J, and all other rearrangements were classified as non-productive. Following IMGT convention, CDR3 was defined as the stretch from the second conserved V-encoded cysteine to the conserved J-encoded phenylalanine. The earlier analysis of 550 to 650 of the donors excluded any sequence lacking an unambiguous match to a single V gene segment. In an earlier analysis of several hundred of the donors, V segments were called functional above 56.7% productive rearrangements and were called segregating when the between-donor standard deviation exceeded 5%. To diagnose cytomegalovirus status from the catalog of TCR beta chain sequences, a statistical classification framework was built. In a later analysis, V and J genes were assigned by comparing TCR nucleotide sequences against IMGT/GENE-DB human TR gene sequences. The TCRdist pipeline was used in a later analysis to assign CDR3 sequences and most-parsimonious VDJ recombination scenarios. In a later analysis, each TCR beta chain was defined by its CDR3 amino acid sequence together with its V-gene family, and reads lacking a unique V-gene family were excluded. As a way to deal with suspected cross-contamination and a sequencing artifact, a later analysis dropped 500 to 700 nucleotide sequences that were highly shared and had low generation probability. A later analysis calculated a clonal expansion index for each public chain from normalized within-repertoire ranks of inferred template counts. In a later analysis, generation probabilities were computed with a VDJ recombination model fitted to out-of-frame rearrangements, and the resulting probabilities were checked against IGoR. Hypergeometric tests were used in a later analysis to score TCR-TCR, TCR-HLA and TCR-CMV co-occurrence, with a repertoire-size bias correction applied to the TCR pairs. To estimate false discovery rates, a later analysis permuted the HLA or CMV assignments 20 times. In a later analysis, co-occurring TCRs were grouped using DBSCAN, with TCRdist sequence similarity added in when clustering inside HLA-allele-positive subsets. Repertoires with fewer than 30,000 or more than 120,000 public chains were left out of co-occurrence clustering, as were a handful of repertoires with anomalous nucleotide sharing. Entries here come from immuneACCESS through TCRdb and include only in-frame sequences with V and J called. Some clones fail to appear in such tables; in the studies checked, an unresolved V gene covers under half of the shortfall, and the cause of the remainder is unknown. D and trimming were read from the DNA, whereas the V and J calls and clone size are those reported in that table. Per the sample table, the count is about 67,000 clones. The ten largest clones capture more than 15% of the sample.

A note on this clone: Its antigen specificity is not known.

The cohort consisted of 600 or so healthy bone marrow donors. At the time of sampling, all cohort members were nominally healthy, though unrecorded immune exposures were likely present. The donor tested CMV seronegative, placing the donor among the 350 or so seronegative members of the cohort. A peripheral blood sample was collected from each donor, and TCR beta sequencing was performed on peripheral blood mononuclear cells. Genomic DNA extraction from the blood cell samples was performed with the Qiagen DNeasy Blood Extraction Kit. V loses 5 bases at its end and J loses 2 bases; junction bases beyond the gene matches: 11. The cysteine opens and the phenylalanine closes a CDR3 of 16 amino acids. Only the CDR3 DNA is retained, 48 bases long and in frame from the first base. Reading the germline V gene (reference sequence) gives CDR1 MNHEY and CDR2 SMNVEV.

The source material was PBMCs. This receptor chain uses TRBV27 and TRBJ2-7, with 8 junctional bases fitting TRBD1. The sequence was obtained from a boy between 10 and 17 years old in good health and CMV-seronegative. Here is the DNA: TGTGCCAGCAGTCCCCGGACAGGGTCGAGTGCCTACGAGCAGTACTTC. The encoded protein is CASSPRTGSSAYEQYF.